These T cell receptor beta chains were read from a single sample in a study of control samples from healthy donors and cancer patients. Assay: immunoSEQ multiplex PCR; the TCRdb copy retains only in-frame clones and omits some. There are 100,000 to 150,000 clones in the sample; about 92% occur only once, and over 1.5% lies in the top ten. The sample comprised PBMCs. The receptors were gathered from a man aged 45 to 65 with head and neck cancer. Both conserved end residues are part of each CDR3. The D gene is left open where the match is weak. A row's size may be missing; if present it is once, few, many or a size class.

V gene	J gene	clone size	D gene	CDR3 protein	CDR3 DNA
TRBV6-4	TRBJ1-1	.	.	CASSLQQGHEAFF	TGTGCCAGCAGCCTACAACAGGGACATGAAGCTTTCTTT
TRBV7-2	TRBJ1-2	.	.	CASSLDRTGYGYTF	TGTGCCAGCAGCTTGGATAGGACGGGTTACGGCTACACCTTC
TRBV6-5	TRBJ1-1	.	.	CASSKGTGRSTEAFF	TGTGCCAGCAGTAAGGGAACGGGGAGGTCCACTGAAGCTTTCTTT
TRBV4-3	TRBJ2-7	.	TRBD1	CASSQGQGSEQYF	TGCGCCAGCAGCCAGGGACAGGGGTCCGAGCAGTACTTC
TRBV27	TRBJ1-6	.	TRBD1	CASGEGQSSYNSPLHF	TGTGCCAGCGGCGAGGGACAGAGCTCCTATAATTCACCCCTCCACTTT
TRBV5-5	TRBJ1-5	once	.	CASSPAQYYSNQPQHF	TGTGCCAGCAGCCCCGCCCAGTATTATAGCAATCAGCCCCAGCATTTT
TRBV27	TRBJ1-1	.	TRBD1	CASSRTGTGRSAFF	TGTGCCAGCAGTCGAACAGGGACAGGGAGATCTGCTTTCTTT
TRBV7-9	TRBJ2-1	.	.	CATTLGDEQFF	TGTGCCACCACCCTGGGGGATGAGCAGTTCTTC
TRBV6-2/TRBV6-3	TRBJ2-3	.	TRBD2	CASSFGLAGGPGDTQYF	TGTGCCAGCAGTTTCGGACTAGCGGGGGGACCGGGAGATACGCAGTATTTT
TRBV6-4	TRBJ1-2	.	.	CASSDSYGGINGYTF	TGTGCCAGCAGTGACTCATATGGGGGAATAAATGGCTACACCTTC
TRBV15	TRBJ2-7	.	.	CATSRDRNYEQYF	TGTGCCACCAGCAGAGACAGAAACTACGAGCAGTACTTC
TRBV24-1	TRBJ1-5	.	.	CATSDQGLQPQHF	TGTGCCACCAGTGATCAGGGGCTTCAGCCCCAGCATTTT
TRBV19	TRBJ2-3	many	TRBD2	CASGQRGGPGTDTQYF	TGTGCCAGTGGACAGCGGGGGGGTCCCGGCACAGATACGCAGTATTTT